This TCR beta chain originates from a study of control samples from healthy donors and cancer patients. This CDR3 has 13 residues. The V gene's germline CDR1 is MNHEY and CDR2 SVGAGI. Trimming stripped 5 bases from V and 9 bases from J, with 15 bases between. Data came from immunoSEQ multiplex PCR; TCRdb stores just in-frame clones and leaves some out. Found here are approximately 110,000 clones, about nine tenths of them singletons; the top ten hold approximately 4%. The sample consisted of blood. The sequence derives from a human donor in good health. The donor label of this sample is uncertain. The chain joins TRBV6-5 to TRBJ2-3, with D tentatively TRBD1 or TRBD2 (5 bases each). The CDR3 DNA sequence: TGTGCCAGCAGTCGTAACCGAGGGGACACGCAGTATTTT. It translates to CASSRNRGDTQYF.